One sample yielded the 3 T cell receptor beta chains listed below, sequenced in a study of blood T cell repertoires in COVID-19. Sequenced by immunoSEQ multiplex PCR; TCRdb stores in-frame clones only, minus some. This table has approximately 110,000 clones, about three quarters appearing once. Sequencing used peripheral blood. The receptor set was obtained from a human donor in a cohort sampled during active or convalescent COVID-19.

This clone was seen only a few times. The chain recombines TRBV3-1 (or the pseudogene TRBV3-2) with TRBJ2-1; 14 positions agree with TRBD2. J was trimmed by 7 bases and V by 4 bases; bases with no gene match: 6. This CDR3 spans 16 amino acids. Germline CDR1 is LGHDT and CDR2 is YNNKEL (reference sequence). The CDR3 DNA reads TGTGCCAGCAGCCCCGGACTAGCGGGAGGTCAAAATGAGCAGTTCTTC. This translates into CASSPGLAGGQNEQFF.

A few counts support this clone. This chain uses TRBV5-1 with TRBJ2-1; 10 nucleotides align to TRBD2. With 1 base clipped from V and 7 bases from J, the junction kept 5 bases outside the gene matches. The CDR3 covers 15 residues. Germline assignment: CDR1 SGHRS and CDR2 YFSETQ. CDR3 amino acids: CASSLNLAGANEQFF. DNA for the CDR3: TGCGCCAGCAGCTTGAATCTAGCGGGAGCTAATGAGCAGTTCTTC.

This clone has just one count. The rearrangement joins TRBV7-8 to TRBJ2-3; D possibly corresponds to TRBD2 (5 bases). V was shortened by 1 base and J by 11 bases, with 16 bases between the two germline ends. The CDR3 consists of 14 residues. Germline V gene sequence: CDR1 SGHVS, CDR2 FQNEAQ. The CDR3 loop is CASSLGSAPTMQYF. CDR3 in DNA: TGTGCCAGCAGCTTAGGTAGCGCGCCCACAATGCAGTATTTT.